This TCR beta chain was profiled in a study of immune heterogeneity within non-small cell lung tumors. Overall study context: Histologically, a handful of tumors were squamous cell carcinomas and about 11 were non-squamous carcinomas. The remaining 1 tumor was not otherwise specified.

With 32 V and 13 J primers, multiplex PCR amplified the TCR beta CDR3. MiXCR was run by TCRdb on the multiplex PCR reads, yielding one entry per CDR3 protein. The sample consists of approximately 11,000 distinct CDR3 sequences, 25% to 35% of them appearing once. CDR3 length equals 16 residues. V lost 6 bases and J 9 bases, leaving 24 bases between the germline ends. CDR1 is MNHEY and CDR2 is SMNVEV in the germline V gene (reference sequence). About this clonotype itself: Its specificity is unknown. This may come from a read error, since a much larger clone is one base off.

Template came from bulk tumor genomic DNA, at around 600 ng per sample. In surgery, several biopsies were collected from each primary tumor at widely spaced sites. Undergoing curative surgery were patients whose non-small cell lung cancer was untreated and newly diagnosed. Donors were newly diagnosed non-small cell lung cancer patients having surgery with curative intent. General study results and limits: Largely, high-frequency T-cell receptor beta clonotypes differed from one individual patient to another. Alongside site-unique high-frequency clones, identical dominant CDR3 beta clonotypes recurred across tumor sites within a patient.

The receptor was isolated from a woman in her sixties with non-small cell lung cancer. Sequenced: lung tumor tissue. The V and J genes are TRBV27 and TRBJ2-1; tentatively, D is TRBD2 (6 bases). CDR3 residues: CASRGGFSGENTEQFF. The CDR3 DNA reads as TGTGCCAGCAGAGGAGGGTTTTCCGGCGAAAACACTGAGCAGTTCTTC.